This TCR beta chain came from a study of blood T cell repertoires in COVID-19. Study-level information: Acute and convalescent COVID-19 specimens originated in the United States, Italy and Spain. Nucleic acid was either cDNA or gDNA, and it came from T cells, B-cell-depleted T cells, or PBMCs.

As originally analysed: By means of reference gene primer amplification, nucleated cell counts were estimated. The protocol was immunoSEQ multiplex PCR, while the TCRdb copy is restricted to in-frame clones and leaves out a portion. V and J calls and clone size are given by that table; D and trimming were obtained from the DNA. The sample gives 180,000 or so clones, more than 85% of which show up once; 0.99% is in the top ten. This CDR3 spans 13 amino acids. Germline CDR1 reads MRHNA; CDR2 reads SNTAGT. V lost 5 bases and J lost 3, with 10 bases in between. This clonotype originated in a man younger than 35 with acute or convalescent COVID-19. The sequencing input was peripheral blood. The chain couples TRBV6-4 to TRBJ1-1; D perhaps matches TRBD1 (5 bases). The CDR3: CASSSQGDTEAFF. CDR3 nucleotides: TGTGCCAGCAGTAGCCAGGGTGACACTGAAGCTTTCTTT.